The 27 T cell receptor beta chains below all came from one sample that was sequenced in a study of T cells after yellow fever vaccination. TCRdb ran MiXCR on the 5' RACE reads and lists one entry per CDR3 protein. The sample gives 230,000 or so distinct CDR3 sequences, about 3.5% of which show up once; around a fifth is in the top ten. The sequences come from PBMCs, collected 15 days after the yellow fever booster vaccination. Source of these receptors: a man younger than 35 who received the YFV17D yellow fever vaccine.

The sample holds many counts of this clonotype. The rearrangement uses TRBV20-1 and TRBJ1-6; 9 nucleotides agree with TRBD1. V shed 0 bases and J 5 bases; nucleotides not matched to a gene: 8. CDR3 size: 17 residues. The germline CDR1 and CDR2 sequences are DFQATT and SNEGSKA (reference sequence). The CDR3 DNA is TGCAGTGCTAGAGACCCTAGGACAGGGGAGAATAATTCACCCCTCCACTTT. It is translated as CSARDPRTGENNSPLHF.

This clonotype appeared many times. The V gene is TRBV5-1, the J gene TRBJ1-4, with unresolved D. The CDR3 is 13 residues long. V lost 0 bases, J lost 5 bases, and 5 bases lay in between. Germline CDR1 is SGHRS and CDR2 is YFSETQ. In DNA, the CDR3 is TGCGCCAGCAGCTTGGATGGGAATGAAAAACTGTTTTTT. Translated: CASSLDGNEKLFF.

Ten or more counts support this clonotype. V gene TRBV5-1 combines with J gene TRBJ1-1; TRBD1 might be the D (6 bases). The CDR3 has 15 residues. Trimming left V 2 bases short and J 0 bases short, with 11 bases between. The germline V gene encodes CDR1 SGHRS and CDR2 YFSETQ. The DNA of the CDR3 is TGCGCCAGCAGCTTCGGCAGGGGCATGAACACTGAAGCTTTCTTT. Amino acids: CASSFGRGMNTEAFF.

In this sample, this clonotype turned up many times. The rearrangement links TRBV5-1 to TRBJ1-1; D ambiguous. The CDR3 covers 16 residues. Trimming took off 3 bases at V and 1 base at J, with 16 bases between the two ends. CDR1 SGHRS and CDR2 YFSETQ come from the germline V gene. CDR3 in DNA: TGCGCCAGCAGCTCCGAAGTACAGACCACGAACACTGAAGCTTTCTTT. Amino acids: CASSSEVQTTNTEAFF.

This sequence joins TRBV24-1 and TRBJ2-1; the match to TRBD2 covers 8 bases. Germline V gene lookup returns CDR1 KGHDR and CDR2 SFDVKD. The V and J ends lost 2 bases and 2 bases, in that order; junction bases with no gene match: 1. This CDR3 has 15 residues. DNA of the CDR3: TGTGCCACCAGTGATTCGGGGGGGACCTACAATGAGCAGTTCTTC. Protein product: CATSDSGGTYNEQFF.

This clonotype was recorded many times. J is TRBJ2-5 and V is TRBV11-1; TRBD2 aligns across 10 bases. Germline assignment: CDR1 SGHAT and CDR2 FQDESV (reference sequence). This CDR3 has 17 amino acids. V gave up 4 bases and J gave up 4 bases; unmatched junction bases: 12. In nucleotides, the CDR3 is TGTGCCAGCAGCTATCAGCGGGGGGGAGTTGGAGGAGAGACCCAGTACTTC. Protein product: CASSYQRGGVGGETQYF. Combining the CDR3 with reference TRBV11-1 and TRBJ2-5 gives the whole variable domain EAEVAQSPRYKITEKSQAVAFWCDPISGHATLYWYRQILGQGPELLVQFQDESVVDDSQLPKDRFSAERLKGVDSTLKIQPAELGDSAMYLCASSYQRGGVGGETQYFGPGTRLLVL.

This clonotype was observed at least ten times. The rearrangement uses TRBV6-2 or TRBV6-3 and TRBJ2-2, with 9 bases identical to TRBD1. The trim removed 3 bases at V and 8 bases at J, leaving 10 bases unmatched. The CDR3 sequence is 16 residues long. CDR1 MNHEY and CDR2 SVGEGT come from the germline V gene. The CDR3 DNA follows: TGTGCCAGCAGTTATGGGACAGGGCGAGCGACAGGGGAGCTGTTTTTT. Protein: CASSYGTGRATGELFF.

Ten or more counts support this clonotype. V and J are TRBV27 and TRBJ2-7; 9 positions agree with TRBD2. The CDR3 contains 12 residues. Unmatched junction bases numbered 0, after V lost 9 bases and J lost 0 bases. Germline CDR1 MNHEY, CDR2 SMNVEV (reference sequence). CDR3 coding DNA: TGTGCCAGTAGCGGGGGCTCCTACGAGCAGTACTTC. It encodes CASSGGSYEQYF.

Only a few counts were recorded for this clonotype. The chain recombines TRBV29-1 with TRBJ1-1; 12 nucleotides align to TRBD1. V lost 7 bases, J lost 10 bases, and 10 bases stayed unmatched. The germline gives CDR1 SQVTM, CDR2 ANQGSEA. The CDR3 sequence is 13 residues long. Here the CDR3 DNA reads TGCAGCGGGTCGGGACAGGGGGCGGACAGAGCTTTCTTT. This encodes CSGSGQGADRAFF.

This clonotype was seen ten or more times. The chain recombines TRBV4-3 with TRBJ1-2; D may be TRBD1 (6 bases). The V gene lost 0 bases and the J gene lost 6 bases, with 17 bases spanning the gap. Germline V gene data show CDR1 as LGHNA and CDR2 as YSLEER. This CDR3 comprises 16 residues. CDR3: CASSQDQGQWGHGYTF. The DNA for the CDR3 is TGCGCCAGCAGCCAAGATCAGGGGCAATGGGGGCATGGCTACACCTTC.

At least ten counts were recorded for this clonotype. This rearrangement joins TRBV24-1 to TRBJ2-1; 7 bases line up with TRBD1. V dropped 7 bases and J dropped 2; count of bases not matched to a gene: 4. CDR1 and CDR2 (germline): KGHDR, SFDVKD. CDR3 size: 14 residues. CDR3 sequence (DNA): TGTGCCACCAGCGCCGGGACAGCCTACAATGAGCAGTTCTTC. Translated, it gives CATSAGTAYNEQFF.

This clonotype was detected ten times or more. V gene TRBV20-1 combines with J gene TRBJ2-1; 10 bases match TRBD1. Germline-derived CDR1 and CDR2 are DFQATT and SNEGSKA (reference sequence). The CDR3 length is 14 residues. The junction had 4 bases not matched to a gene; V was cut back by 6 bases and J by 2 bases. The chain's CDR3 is CSASGTGAYNEQFF. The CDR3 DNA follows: TGCAGTGCGTCCGGGACAGGGGCCTACAATGAGCAGTTCTTC.

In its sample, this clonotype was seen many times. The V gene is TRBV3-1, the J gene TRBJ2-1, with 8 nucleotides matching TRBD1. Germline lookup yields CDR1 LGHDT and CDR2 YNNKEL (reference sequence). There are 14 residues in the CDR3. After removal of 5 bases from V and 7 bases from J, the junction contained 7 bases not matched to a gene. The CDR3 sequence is CASSSRTGRNEQFF. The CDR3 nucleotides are TGTGCCAGCAGCTCACGGACAGGGAGGAATGAGCAGTTCTTC.

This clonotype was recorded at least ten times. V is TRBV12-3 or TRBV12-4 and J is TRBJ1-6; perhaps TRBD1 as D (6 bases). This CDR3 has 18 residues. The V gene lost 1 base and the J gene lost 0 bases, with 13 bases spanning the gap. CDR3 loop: CASSLGARGSSYNSPLHF. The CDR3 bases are TGTGCCAGCAGTTTAGGCGCCAGGGGAAGCTCCTATAATTCACCCCTCCACTTT.

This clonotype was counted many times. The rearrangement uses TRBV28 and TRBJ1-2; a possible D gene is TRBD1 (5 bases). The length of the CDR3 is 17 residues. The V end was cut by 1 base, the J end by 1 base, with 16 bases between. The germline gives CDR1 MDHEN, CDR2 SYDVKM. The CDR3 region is CASSLSGPDTFNYGYTF. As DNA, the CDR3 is TGTGCCAGCAGTTTATCGGGGCCGGACACCTTTAACTATGGCTACACCTTC.

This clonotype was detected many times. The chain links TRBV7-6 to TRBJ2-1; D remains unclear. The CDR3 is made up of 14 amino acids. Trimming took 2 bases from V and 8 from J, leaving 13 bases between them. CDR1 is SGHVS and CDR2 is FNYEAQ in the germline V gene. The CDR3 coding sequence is TGTGCCAGCAGCTTATACTGGGGTGACGATGAGCAGTTCTTC. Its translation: CASSLYWGDDEQFF.

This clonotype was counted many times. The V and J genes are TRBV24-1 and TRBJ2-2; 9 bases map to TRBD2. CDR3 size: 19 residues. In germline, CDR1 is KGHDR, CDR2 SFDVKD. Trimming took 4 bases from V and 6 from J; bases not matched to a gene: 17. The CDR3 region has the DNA TGTGCCACCAGTGACCCCGATGGTAGCGGGGGATTTAGATCCGGGGAGCTGTTTTTT. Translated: CATSDPDGSGGFRSGELFF.

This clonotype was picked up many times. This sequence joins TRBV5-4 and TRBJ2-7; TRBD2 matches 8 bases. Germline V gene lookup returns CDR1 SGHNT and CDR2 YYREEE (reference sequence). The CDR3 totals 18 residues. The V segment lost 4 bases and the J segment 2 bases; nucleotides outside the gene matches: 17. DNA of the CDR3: TGTGCCAGCAGCGCCGCACCACGGGGGGGTTGGGGCGCCTACGAGCAGTACTTC. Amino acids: CASSAAPRGGWGAYEQYF.

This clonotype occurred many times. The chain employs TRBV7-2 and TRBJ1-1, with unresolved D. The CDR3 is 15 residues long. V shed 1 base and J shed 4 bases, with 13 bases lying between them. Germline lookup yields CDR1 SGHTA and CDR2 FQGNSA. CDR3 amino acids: CASSLERRGGTEAFF. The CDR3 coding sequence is TGTGCCAGCAGCTTAGAGCGGAGAGGCGGCACTGAAGCTTTCTTT. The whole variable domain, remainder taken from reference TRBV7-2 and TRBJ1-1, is GAGVSQSPSNKVTEKGKDVELRCDPISGHTALYWYRQSLGQGLEFLIYFQGNSAPDKSGLPSDRFSAERTGGSVSTLTIQRTQQEDSAVYLCASSLERRGGTEAFFGQGTRLTVV.

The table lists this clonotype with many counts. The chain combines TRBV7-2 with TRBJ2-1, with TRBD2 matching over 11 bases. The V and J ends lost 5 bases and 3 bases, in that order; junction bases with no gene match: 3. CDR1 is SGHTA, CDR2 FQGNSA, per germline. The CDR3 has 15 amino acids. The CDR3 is CASSRGLAGYNEQFF. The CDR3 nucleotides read TGTGCCAGCAGCCGAGGACTAGCGGGCTACAATGAGCAGTTCTTC.

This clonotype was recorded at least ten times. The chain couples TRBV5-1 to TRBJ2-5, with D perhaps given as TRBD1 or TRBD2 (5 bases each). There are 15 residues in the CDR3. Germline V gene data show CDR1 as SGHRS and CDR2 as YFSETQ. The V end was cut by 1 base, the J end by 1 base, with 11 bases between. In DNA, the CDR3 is TGCGCCAGCAGCTTGATCCGGGACCGCCAAGAGACCCAGTACTTC. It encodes CASSLIRDRQETQYF.

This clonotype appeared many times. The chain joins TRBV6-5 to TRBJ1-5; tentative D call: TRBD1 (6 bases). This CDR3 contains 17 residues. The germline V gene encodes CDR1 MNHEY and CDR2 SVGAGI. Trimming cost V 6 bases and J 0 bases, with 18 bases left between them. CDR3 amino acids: CASRRGDGSYSNQPQHF. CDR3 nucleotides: TGTGCCAGCAGAAGGGGGGACGGATCTTATAGCAATCAGCCCCAGCATTTT.

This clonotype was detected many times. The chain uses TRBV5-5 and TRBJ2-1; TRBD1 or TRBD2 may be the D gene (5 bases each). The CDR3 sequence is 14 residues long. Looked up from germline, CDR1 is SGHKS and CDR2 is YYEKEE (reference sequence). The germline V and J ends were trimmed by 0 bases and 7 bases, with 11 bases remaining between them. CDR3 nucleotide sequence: TGTGCCAGCAGCTTGGCATCGGGGACGAATGAGCAGTTCTTC. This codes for CASSLASGTNEQFF.

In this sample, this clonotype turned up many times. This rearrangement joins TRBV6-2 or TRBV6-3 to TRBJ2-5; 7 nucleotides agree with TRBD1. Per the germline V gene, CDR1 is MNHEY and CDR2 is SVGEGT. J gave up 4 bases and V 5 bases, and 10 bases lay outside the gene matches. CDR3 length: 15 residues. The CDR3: CASSITDRESETQYF. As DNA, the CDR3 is TGTGCCAGCAGTATTACAGACAGGGAATCAGAGACCCAGTACTTC.

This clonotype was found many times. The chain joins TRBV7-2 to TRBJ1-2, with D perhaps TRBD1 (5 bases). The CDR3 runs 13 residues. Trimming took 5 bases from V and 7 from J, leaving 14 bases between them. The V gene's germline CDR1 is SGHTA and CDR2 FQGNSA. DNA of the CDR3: TGTGCCAGCAGCCCAGGGATGGGGGGTGGCTACACCTTC. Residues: CASSPGMGGGYTF.

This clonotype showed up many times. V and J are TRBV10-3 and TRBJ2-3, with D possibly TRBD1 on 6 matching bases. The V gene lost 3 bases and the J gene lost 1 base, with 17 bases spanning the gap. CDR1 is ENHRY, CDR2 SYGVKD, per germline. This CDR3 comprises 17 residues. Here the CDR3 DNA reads TGTGCCATCAGTGAAAGTATAACAGGGCGTGGCACAGATACGCAGTATTTT. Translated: CAISESITGRGTDTQYF.

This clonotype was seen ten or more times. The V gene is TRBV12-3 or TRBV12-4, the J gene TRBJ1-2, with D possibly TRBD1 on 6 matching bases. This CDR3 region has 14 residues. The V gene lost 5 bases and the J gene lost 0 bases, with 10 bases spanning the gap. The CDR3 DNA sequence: TGTGCCAGCAGTGCGGGACAAGCTAACTATGGCTACACCTTC. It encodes CASSAGQANYGYTF.